The clone carrying this T cell receptor beta chain was counted ten times or more. The antigen remains unidentified. Deletions cut 3 bases from V and 10 bases from J, with 15 bases between. The CDR3 loop spans 12 amino acids. The V gene's germline CDR1 is DFQATT and CDR2 SNEGSKA (reference sequence). The source of the sample is a study of response to subunit inactivated influenza vaccine. Study conclusions and caveats: Every seasonal influenza vaccination brings in few new T cells, the authors suggested.

TCRdb itself ran the RT-PCR reads through MiXCR, one entry per CDR3 protein. The repertoire consists of roughly 710,000 distinct CDR3 sequences, with 12% to 15% occurring once and the leading ten covering 7.5% to 9%. This sequence was found in a man aged 50 to 59 who received an inactivated influenza vaccine. The sequencing here drew on PBMCs from blood, taken approximately 15 days before vaccination. The V call is TRBV20-1, the J call TRBJ1-2, with no clear D. The CDR3 protein is CSARAGPVDYTF. The CDR3 coding sequence is TGCAGTGCTAGGGCCGGCCCGGTCGACTACACCTTC.